The rows below give T cell receptor beta chains drawn from one sample of a study of blood T cell repertoires in COVID-19. The table came from immunoSEQ multiplex PCR; TCRdb's copy has only in-frame clones and leaves some out. The table has about 300,000 clones, over 75% seen once. Material for sequencing was PBMCs or T cells enriched from blood (not recorded which). Every receptor here comes from a man younger than 40 who had recovered from COVID-19. Both conserved end residues are part of each CDR3. D genes are given only for firm matches. The size entry is marked missing in some rows and otherwise reads once, few, many or a size class.

v_gene: TRBV6-1
abundance: few
d_gene: NA
j_gene: TRBJ1-6
CDR3aa: CASSVASYNSPLHF
CDR3nt: TGTGCCAGCAGTGTAGCCTCGTATAATTCACCCCTCCACTTT

v_gene: TRBV7-2
abundance: NA
d_gene: NA
j_gene: TRBJ1-2
CDR3aa: CASSTRQNPLYGYTF
CDR3nt: TGTGCCAGCAGCACCCGACAGAACCCTCTCTATGGCTACACCTTC

v_gene: TRBV27
abundance: NA
d_gene: NA
j_gene: TRBJ1-1
CDR3aa: CASSLTGWNTEAFF
CDR3nt: TGTGCCAGCAGTTTAACAGGGTGGAACACTGAAGCTTTCTTT

v_gene: TRBV16
abundance: NA
d_gene: NA
j_gene: TRBJ2-3
CDR3aa: CASSHSVGDTQYF
CDR3nt: TGTGCCAGCAGCCATTCAGTTGGAGATACGCAGTATTTT

v_gene: TRBV19
abundance: NA
d_gene: TRBD1
j_gene: TRBJ2-2
CDR3aa: CASQPLGQGRVGELFF
CDR3nt: TGTGCCAGCCAGCCCTTGGGACAGGGCAGGGTGGGGGAGCTGTTTTTT

v_gene: TRBV14
abundance: NA
d_gene: TRBD1
j_gene: TRBJ2-6
CDR3aa: CASGQGAWANVLTF
CDR3nt: TGTGCCAGCGGCCAGGGGGCCTGGGCCAACGTCCTGACTTTC

v_gene: TRBV11-3
abundance: NA
d_gene: TRBD2
j_gene: TRBJ2-3
CDR3aa: CASSSTRLAGGDTQYF
CDR3nt: TGTGCCAGCAGCTCCACTCGACTAGCGGGTGGGGATACGCAGTATTTT

v_gene: TRBV6-1
abundance: NA
d_gene: TRBD1
j_gene: TRBJ2-7
CDR3aa: CASSEAKDRTYEQYF
CDR3nt: TGTGCCAGCAGTGAAGCGAAGGACAGGACCTACGAGCAGTACTTC

v_gene: TRBV24-1
abundance: NA
d_gene: NA
j_gene: TRBJ2-1
CDR3aa: CATSDLVGGSYNEQFF
CDR3nt: TGTGCCACCAGTGATTTAGTGGGGGGTTCCTACAATGAGCAGTTCTTC

v_gene: TRBV5-5
abundance: NA
d_gene: TRBD1
j_gene: TRBJ1-6
CDR3aa: CASSGGTVQHNSPLHF
CDR3nt: TGTGCCAGCAGCGGGGGGACAGTTCAACATAATTCACCCCTCCACTTT

v_gene: TRBV7-9
abundance: few
d_gene: NA
j_gene: TRBJ1-4
CDR3aa: CASSPSGAGVEKLFF
CDR3nt: TGTGCCAGCAGCCCCAGCGGGGCAGGGGTAGAAAAACTGTTTTTT

v_gene: TRBV5-1
abundance: NA
d_gene: TRBD1
j_gene: TRBJ1-6
CDR3aa: CASSRGQGDSPLHF
CDR3nt: TGCGCCAGCAGCCGCGGACAGGGCGATTCACCCCTCCACTTT

v_gene: TRBV29-1
abundance: NA
d_gene: NA
j_gene: TRBJ1-1
CDR3aa: CSAGPRGGSTEAFF
CDR3nt: TGCAGCGCCGGCCCACGGGGTGGGAGCACTGAAGCTTTCTTT

v_gene: TRBV6-5
abundance: few
d_gene: TRBD1
j_gene: TRBJ1-2
CDR3aa: CASSLRQGAYGYTF
CDR3nt: TGTGCCAGCAGTTTAAGACAGGGGGCTTATGGCTACACCTTC

v_gene: TRBV30
abundance: many
d_gene: NA
j_gene: TRBJ1-1
CDR3aa: CAWSVQSSQAFF
CDR3nt: TGTGCCTGGAGTGTACAGAGTTCCCAAGCTTTCTTT

v_gene: TRBV25-1
abundance: NA
d_gene: TRBD1
j_gene: TRBJ1-2
CDR3aa: CASSEPEGANYGYTF
CDR3nt: TGTGCCAGCAGTGAGCCTGAGGGGGCGAATTATGGCTACACCTTC

v_gene: TRBV5-4
abundance: once
d_gene: TRBD1
j_gene: TRBJ2-1
CDR3aa: CASSMSIGGMHEQFF
CDR3nt: TGTGCCAGCAGCATGAGTATAGGGGGCATGCATGAGCAGTTCTTC

v_gene: TRBV7-9
abundance: NA
d_gene: TRBD1
j_gene: TRBJ2-7
CDR3aa: CASSLGQGDYEQYF
CDR3nt: TGTGCCAGCAGCTTAGGACAGGGGGACTACGAGCAGTACTTC

v_gene: TRBV19
abundance: NA
d_gene: TRBD1
j_gene: TRBJ1-2
CDR3aa: CASSGDRGRIGYGYTF
CDR3nt: TGTGCCAGTAGTGGGGACAGGGGGCGCATCGGGTATGGCTACACCTTC

v_gene: TRBV30
abundance: NA
d_gene: NA
j_gene: TRBJ2-3
CDR3aa: CAWSVGGATDTQYF
CDR3nt: TGTGCCTGGAGTGTTGGGGGGGCAACAGATACGCAGTATTTT

v_gene: TRBV19
abundance: NA
d_gene: TRBD1
j_gene: TRBJ1-5
CDR3aa: CASSNPGLTYRGGGNQPQHF
CDR3nt: TGTGCCAGTAGTAACCCGGGACTTACTTACAGGGGCGGCGGCAATCAGCCCCAGCATTTT

v_gene: TRBV6-5
abundance: NA
d_gene: TRBD1
j_gene: TRBJ1-1
CDR3aa: CASSYSNRGLTEAFF
CDR3nt: TGTGCCAGCAGTTACTCCAACAGGGGGCTAACTGAAGCTTTCTTT

v_gene: TRBV10-1
abundance: few
d_gene: NA
j_gene: TRBJ2-1
CDR3aa: CASSESPGRNEQFF
CDR3nt: TGCGCCAGCAGTGAGTCGCCAGGGCGAAATGAGCAGTTCTTC

v_gene: TRBV18
abundance: NA
d_gene: NA
j_gene: TRBJ2-3
CDR3aa: CASSAGLGSTDTQYF
CDR3nt: TGTGCCAGCTCAGCCGGACTGGGAAGCACAGATACGCAGTATTTT

v_gene: TRBV10-3
abundance: once
d_gene: TRBD1
j_gene: TRBJ2-1
CDR3aa: CAISLPPGQGSSTYNEQFF
CDR3nt: TGTGCCATCAGTCTACCTCCGGGACAGGGCTCATCTACGTACAATGAGCAGTTCTTC

v_gene: TRBV30
abundance: NA
d_gene: NA
j_gene: TRBJ1-1
CDR3aa: CAWSAWEDTEAFF
CDR3nt: TGTGCCTGGAGTGCTTGGGAGGACACTGAAGCTTTCTTT

v_gene: TRBV10-3
abundance: NA
d_gene: TRBD2
j_gene: TRBJ2-7
CDR3aa: CAISESNGAGAPYEQYF
CDR3nt: TGTGCCATCAGTGAGTCGAACGGAGCGGGGGCCCCCTACGAGCAGTACTTC

v_gene: TRBV21-1
abundance: NA
d_gene: NA
j_gene: TRBJ2-2
CDR3aa: CASSKGPGTGGHTGELFF
CDR3nt: TGTGCCAGCAGCAAAGGCCCCGGGACAGGGGGCCATACCGGGGAGCTGTTTTTT

v_gene: TRBV19
abundance: NA
d_gene: TRBD1
j_gene: TRBJ2-1
CDR3aa: CASSPPPGQGTGNEQFF
CDR3nt: TGTGCCAGTAGTCCACCCCCTGGACAGGGCACTGGCAATGAGCAGTTCTTC

v_gene: TRBV4-2
abundance: once
d_gene: TRBD2
j_gene: TRBJ2-1
CDR3aa: CASSLTSGSYNEQFF
CDR3nt: TGTGCCAGCAGCCTGACTAGCGGCTCCTACAATGAGCAGTTCTTC

v_gene: TRBV5-6
abundance: once
d_gene: TRBD1
j_gene: TRBJ1-3
CDR3aa: CASSSDRFSGNTIYF
CDR3nt: TGTGCCAGCAGCTCGGACAGGTTCTCTGGAAACACCATATATTTT

v_gene: TRBV3-1/TRBV3-2
abundance: NA
d_gene: TRBD2
j_gene: TRBJ2-2
CDR3aa: CARFLSGRTAGELFF
CDR3nt: TGTGCCAGGTTCCTAAGCGGGAGAACGGCCGGGGAGCTGTTTTTT

v_gene: TRBV10-2
abundance: few
d_gene: NA
j_gene: TRBJ2-5
CDR3aa: CASSESERETQYF
CDR3nt: TGCGCCAGCAGTGAGTCGGAGCGAGAGACCCAGTACTTC

v_gene: TRBV18
abundance: NA
d_gene: NA
j_gene: TRBJ1-1
CDR3aa: CASSPRQTVDTEAFF
CDR3nt: TGTGCCAGCTCACCACGCCAGACAGTAGACACTGAAGCTTTCTTT

v_gene: TRBV19
abundance: NA
d_gene: NA
j_gene: TRBJ1-4
CDR3aa: CASSWAHNEKLFF
CDR3nt: TGTGCCAGCTCATGGGCTCATAATGAAAAACTGTTTTTT

v_gene: TRBV6-6
abundance: once
d_gene: NA
j_gene: TRBJ2-7
CDR3aa: CASSGRTSPYEQYF
CDR3nt: TGTGCCAGCAGTGGCCGGACTTCACCCTACGAGCAGTACTTC

v_gene: TRBV27
abundance: NA
d_gene: NA
j_gene: TRBJ1-6
CDR3aa: CASRITGYSPLHF
CDR3nt: TGTGCCAGCAGGATAACAGGATACTCACCCCTCCACTTT

v_gene: TRBV30
abundance: once
d_gene: NA
j_gene: TRBJ2-1
CDR3aa: CAWSSHGDNEQFF
CDR3nt: TGTGCCTGGAGTTCCCACGGGGACAATGAGCAGTTCTTC

v_gene: TRBV11-2
abundance: NA
d_gene: NA
j_gene: TRBJ1-6
CDR3aa: CASSSGPYNSPLHF
CDR3nt: TGTGCCAGCAGCTCTGGGCCGTATAATTCACCCCTCCACTTT

v_gene: TRBV3-1/TRBV3-2
abundance: NA
d_gene: TRBD2
j_gene: TRBJ2-7
CDR3aa: CASSQRNLAGGGYEQYF
CDR3nt: TGTGCCAGCAGCCAACGCAACCTAGCGGGGGGAGGTTACGAGCAGTACTTC

v_gene: TRBV5-1
abundance: NA
d_gene: TRBD2
j_gene: TRBJ2-1
CDR3aa: CASSPALTSGQQFF
CDR3nt: TGCGCCAGCAGCCCTGCTCTAACTAGCGGGCAGCAGTTCTTC

v_gene: TRBV5-1
abundance: NA
d_gene: NA
j_gene: TRBJ2-3
CDR3aa: CASRMGAEDTQYF
CDR3nt: TGCGCCAGCAGGATGGGGGCCGAAGATACGCAGTATTTT

v_gene: TRBV10-3
abundance: NA
d_gene: NA
j_gene: TRBJ2-3
CDR3aa: CAISELGPPTDTQYF
CDR3nt: TGTGCCATCAGTGAGCTGGGGCCACCCACAGATACGCAGTATTTT

v_gene: TRBV10-1
abundance: NA
d_gene: NA
j_gene: TRBJ2-3
CDR3aa: CASSESAGRTDTQYF
CDR3nt: TGCGCCAGCAGTGAGTCTGCGGGCCGCACAGATACGCAGTATTTT

v_gene: TRBV5-1
abundance: NA
d_gene: NA
j_gene: TRBJ2-5
CDR3aa: CASSNGLETQYF
CDR3nt: TGCGCCAGCAGCAACGGGTTAGAGACCCAGTACTTC

v_gene: TRBV16
abundance: NA
d_gene: NA
j_gene: TRBJ2-7
CDR3aa: CASSQWSAGSYEQYF
CDR3nt: TGTGCCAGCAGCCAATGGTCCGCCGGCTCCTACGAGCAGTACTTC

v_gene: TRBV5-1
abundance: NA
d_gene: NA
j_gene: TRBJ2-7
CDR3aa: CASRGGYEQYF
CDR3nt: TGCGCCAGCAGAGGGGGTTACGAGCAGTACTTC

v_gene: TRBV28
abundance: NA
d_gene: NA
j_gene: TRBJ2-7
CDR3aa: CASSFLGTPYSYEQYF
CDR3nt: TGTGCCAGCAGTTTTCTGGGGACACCTTACTCCTACGAGCAGTACTTC

v_gene: TRBV27
abundance: once
d_gene: NA
j_gene: TRBJ2-2
CDR3aa: CASSYQTGELFF
CDR3nt: TGTGCCAGCAGTTACCAGACCGGGGAGCTGTTTTTT

v_gene: TRBV9
abundance: NA
d_gene: NA
j_gene: TRBJ1-1
CDR3aa: CASSVGAGRNTEAFF
CDR3nt: TGTGCCAGCAGCGTAGGGGCAGGCCGAAACACTGAAGCTTTCTTT

v_gene: TRBV6-5
abundance: NA
d_gene: TRBD1
j_gene: TRBJ2-5
CDR3aa: CASSYSTGGRETQYF
CDR3nt: TGTGCCAGCAGTTACTCGACAGGGGGCCGAGAGACCCAGTACTTC

v_gene: TRBV19
abundance: NA
d_gene: TRBD1
j_gene: TRBJ2-7
CDR3aa: CASSPRQGAAYEQYF
CDR3nt: TGTGCCAGTAGTCCACGACAGGGAGCTGCCTACGAGCAGTACTTC

v_gene: TRBV4-2
abundance: once
d_gene: NA
j_gene: TRBJ2-1
CDR3aa: CASSQVRAGYNEQFF
CDR3nt: TGTGCCAGCAGCCAAGTTAGGGCGGGGTACAATGAGCAGTTCTTC

v_gene: TRBV5-6
abundance: NA
d_gene: TRBD2
j_gene: TRBJ2-1
CDR3aa: CASQSSGAYNEQFF
CDR3nt: TGTGCCAGCCAATCTAGCGGGGCCTACAATGAGCAGTTCTTC

v_gene: TRBV10-2
abundance: NA
d_gene: NA
j_gene: TRBJ2-2
CDR3aa: CASSAWVAANTGELFF
CDR3nt: TGCGCCAGCAGTGCCTGGGTAGCGGCGAACACCGGGGAGCTGTTTTTT

v_gene: TRBV30
abundance: NA
d_gene: TRBD2
j_gene: TRBJ2-3
CDR3aa: CAWSVGVAGDGTDTQYF
CDR3nt: TGTGCCTGGAGTGTAGGGGTAGCGGGGGACGGCACAGATACGCAGTATTTT

v_gene: TRBV5-1
abundance: once
d_gene: TRBD2
j_gene: TRBJ2-4
CDR3aa: CASSLVAGGLGLAKNIQYF
CDR3nt: TGCGCCAGCAGCTTGGTAGCGGGGGGGCTTGGACTAGCCAAAAACATTCAGTACTTC

v_gene: TRBV3-1/TRBV3-2
abundance: NA
d_gene: NA
j_gene: TRBJ2-7
CDR3aa: CASSHTARGAPYEQYF
CDR3nt: TGTGCCAGCAGCCACACGGCCCGGGGGGCCCCCTACGAGCAGTACTTC

v_gene: TRBV12-3/TRBV12-4
abundance: NA
d_gene: NA
j_gene: TRBJ2-3
CDR3aa: CASRRLMRDTQYF
CDR3nt: TGTGCCAGCAGGAGGTTGATGAGGGATACGCAGTATTTT